This T cell receptor (beta chain) was identified in a study of identical twins. Study-level results: Memory repertoires lacked the insertion deficit that abundant cord blood beta clonotypes showed. Monozygotic twins shared more out-of-frame TCR alpha than recombination models predicted. Within twin pairs, the out-of-frame alpha sequences they shared showed excess low generation probability.

Everyone who donated was a healthy Caucasian. A single record per CDR3 protein comes from TCRdb applying MiXCR to the 5' RACE reads. The table lists some 460,000 distinct CDR3 sequences, 12% to 15% of them singletons. This clonotype was recorded at least ten times. Antigen: not known. The CDR3 is made up of 15 amino acids. Per germline, CDR1 MNHEY and CDR2 SVGAGI. J gave up 5 bases and V 4 bases, and 6 bases lay outside the gene matches. The same sample was also used in a study of yellow fever vaccine responses in identical twins.

The chain combines TRBV6-5 with TRBJ2-3; 10 nucleotides align to TRBD2. This receptor was obtained from a woman between 18 and 29 years old in good health. Sequencing used CD4+ T cells sorted from blood. CDR3 residues: CASSFQRTSGDTQYF. The CDR3 nucleotides read TGTGCCAGCAGTTTCCAACGGACTAGCGGAGATACGCAGTATTTT.